Detailed here is one TCR beta chain. The TCRbeta library was prepared with unique molecular identifiers. TCRdb ran MiXCR on the PCR reads and lists one entry per CDR3 protein. Here the sample spans 350,000 to 400,000 distinct CDR3 sequences, about an eighth being singletons. The data were taken from a study of T-cell reconstitution after alpha-beta-depleted transplantation in children. The source was PBMCs, collected from the stem cell graft. This receptor was identified in a human donor who donated a stem cell graft to a child with Fanconi anemia.

The CDR3 bases are TGTGCCATAGCACAGGGGGCGAACACCGGGGAGCTGTTTTTT. Translated, it gives CAIAQGANTGELFF. The V and J genes are TRBV12-3 or TRBV12-4 and TRBJ2-2; 8 bases agree with TRBD1. The CDR3 has 14 amino acids. The junction had 4 bases not matched to a gene; V was cut back by 10 bases and J by 0 bases.